The TCR beta chain described here comes from a study of blood T cell repertoires in COVID-19. Clones were sequenced by immunoSEQ multiplex PCR, and TCRdb holds only the in-frame ones, with some missing. The table includes approximately 130,000 clones, approximately 86% detected once. The CDR3 extends over 17 amino acids. V lost 5 bases, J lost 7 bases, and 12 bases stayed unmatched. Germline lookup yields CDR1 LNHDA and CDR2 SQIVND (reference sequence). The sequenced sample consisted of peripheral blood. This chain connects TRBV19 to TRBJ1-5, with 12 bases fitting TRBD1. The receptor was isolated from a woman aged 50 to 60 who had recovered from COVID-19. Here the CDR3 DNA reads TGTGCCAGTAGTGGATATAGGGACAGGGGGCGTATACAGCCCCAGCATTTT. Translated: CASSGYRDRGRIQPQHF.